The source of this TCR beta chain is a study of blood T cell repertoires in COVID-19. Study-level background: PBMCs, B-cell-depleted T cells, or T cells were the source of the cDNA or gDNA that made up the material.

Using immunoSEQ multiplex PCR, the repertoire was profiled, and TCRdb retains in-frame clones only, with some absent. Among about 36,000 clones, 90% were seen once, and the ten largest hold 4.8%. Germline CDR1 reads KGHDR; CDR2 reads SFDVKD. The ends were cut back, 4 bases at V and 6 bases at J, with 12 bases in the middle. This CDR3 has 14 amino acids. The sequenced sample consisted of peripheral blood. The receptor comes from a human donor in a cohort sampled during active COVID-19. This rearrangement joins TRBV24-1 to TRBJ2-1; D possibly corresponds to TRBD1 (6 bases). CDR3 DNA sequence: TGTGCCACCAGTGACCCCACAGGGAGCAATGAGCAGTTCTTC. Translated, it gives CATSDPTGSNEQFF.